This T cell receptor (beta chain) originates from a study of shared clonotypes between healthy human individuals (dated by TCRdb to between 2020 and 2021). About the investigation overall: The cohort included three men and a couple of women between 18 and 49 years of age. For each donor, CD4 naive and CD4 memory were each run on three plates, CD8 naive on two plates, and CD8 memory on one plate. The study deeply sequenced blood TCR repertoires of five healthy adults to estimate repertoire size and the extent of clonotype sharing between individuals. To increase sequencing depth and limit assay-specific biases, TCR repertoire library preparation and sequencing were carried out by different laboratories using diverse techniques. Per donor, leukapheresis produced somewhere between about 0.94 and 8.9 billion PBMCs.

Results and caveats for the whole study, not just this receptor: Compared with non-shared clonotypes, the clonotypes found in all four sorted-subset donors had higher generation probabilities. Only blood was sampled, and tissue TCR repertoires likely differ from those in blood. Because the study included a small number of donors, the genetic and exposure-history diversity represented was limited. Based on pairwise subsampling, the degree of clonotype sharing among donors was expected to be affected by sequencing depth. Sharing across four donors was observed for roughly 5% of naive CD4, 3% to 4% of naive CD8, over 2% of memory CD4, and around 0.42% of memory CD8 clonotypes. Incomplete sequencing was indicated by rarefaction of sorted-subset datasets, despite the large sequencing depth. Naive subsets generally had larger estimated clonotype richness than memory subsets.

The CDR3 covers 16 residues, taking in both the cysteine and the phenylalanine. Solely the CDR3 DNA is kept, with 48 bases framed from the first base. Trimming removed 4 bases from V and 12 bases from J; the gene matches leave 19 bases unexplained. Sequences SGHRS (CDR1) and YFSETQ (CDR2) are obtained from the germline V gene. The donors were healthy, HIV-negative adults who had no recently reported acute infections or vaccinations. Only Caucasian adults living in Nashville, Tennessee, USA were represented among the donors. CD4+ T cells were enriched by magnetic negative selection, after which naive cells were positively selected on CD45RA and the negative fraction was taken as the memory subset. Blood was collected by leukapheresis, and PBMCs were isolated by Ficoll-Histopaque density gradient centrifugation and then cryopreserved in liquid nitrogen vapor phase. Analytical flow cytometry was used to check the purity and quantity of every magnetically sorted T cell population. Genomic DNA was isolated from every sorted fraction and measured by UV absorbance on a Nanodrop 2000c.

Using the deep immunoSEQ assay, TCR CDR3 regions were amplified from genomic DNA by multiplex PCR. Genomic DNA extracted from each cell subset was distributed evenly over all wells of several immunoSEQ 96-well plates, and each plate served as one replicate. For sorted subsets, approximately 190 ng of genomic DNA, equivalent to some 33,000 T cell genomes, went into each replicate PCR. The purified libraries were quantified using a Qubit 3.0 fluorometer, sized with a Bioanalyzer 2100, and then quantified again using the KAPA Library Quantification kit. Each immunoSEQ 96-well plate was sequenced on its own single-read 150-cycle Illumina NextSeq 550 flow cell. On the study's bioinformatics: The immunoSEQ output contained only junctional sequences without quality scores, so filtering could not match that applied to full-length reads. Sequences were annotated with PyIR, a Python wrapper for IgBLAST v1.9, and V/J genes and CDR3 were assigned using IMGT germline references. Any read was removed if the V/J assignment was weak (E-value above 1e-6), the CDR3 was missing, or the read contained stop codons, out-of-frame junctions, or ambiguous translated residues. V3J clonotypes were defined by identical inferred V gene, J gene, and CDR3 amino acid sequence. To compute the percentage overlap between repertoires, the number of shared unique clonotypes was divided by the size of the smaller repertoire. RTK rarefaction, the Chao1 estimator, and Recon v2.1 estimates of unobserved clonotypes were used to assess repertoire richness. For all TCRbeta clonotypes obtained by the gDNA method from a few donors, generation probabilities were computed with OLGA. The immuneACCESS repertoire file appears here via TCRdb, limited to in-frame rearrangements. These files lack a portion of the clones; in checked studies, under half of the deficit traces to unresolved V genes, and the cause of the others is not known. D and trimming were read from the DNA, whereas the V and J calls and clone size are those reported in that table. Within this sample are under 1,900,000 clones, with 98% to 99% of them counted one time only. The ten most abundant clones make up approximately 0.4% of the sample.

On this clone: No cognate antigen has been identified for it. No base qualities exist here, and no much larger clone lies one base off it.

This TCR derives from a man aged 30 to 39 in good health. Sequenced input: naive CD4+ T cells sorted from blood. The sample's cell subset or site label, decoded: CD45RA+ positively selected. The V gene is TRBV5-1 and the J gene is TRBJ2-1; TRBD2 aligns with 7 central bases. At the DNA level, the sequence is TGCGCCAGCAGCGATAGTATTGATCTAGCGGCAAAACGGCAGTTCTTC. It encodes CASSDSIDLAAKRQFF. The reference TRBV5-1 and TRBJ2-1 proteins fill in what lies around the CDR3, so the full variable domain reads KAGVTQTPRYLIKTRGQQVTLSCSPISGHRSVSWYQQTPGQGLQFLFEYFSETQRNKGNFPGRFSGRQFSNSRSEMNVSTLELGDSALYLCASSDSIDLAAKRQFFGPGTRLTVL.